This T cell receptor beta chain was sequenced during a study of human T cells and chemical hapten exposure. Points from the study as a whole: Because all patients had alopecia, their immune responses might differ from healthy ones.

This CDR3 is built from 15 residues. V dropped 6 bases and J dropped 4 bases, with 15 bases sitting between them. Germline V gene lookup returns CDR1 MNHEY and CDR2 SVGEGT. This clonotype was counted many times. Its antigen is as yet unknown. Time point here: patch test 1, 2 weeks after DPC sensitization. Treatment denoted: therapeutic diphenylcyclopropenone sensitization with weekly scalp DPC. Before extraction, the whole blood was not fractionated, and total RNA was taken from it. MiXCR, run by TCRdb on the RACE reads, gives a single entry per CDR3 protein. This sample has some 180,000 distinct CDR3 sequences, with 20% to 25% found just once.

This sequence originates from a woman in her forties or fifties with alopecia areata. Some clones in this sample may be carry-over from other donors' samples. This chain joins TRBV6-2 or TRBV6-3 and TRBJ2-2; D is possibly TRBD1 (5 bases). Sample: whole blood, taken in connection with sensitization to the hapten diphenylcyclopropenone (DPC). The CDR3 coding sequence is TGTGCCAGCAGAGGACCCCAGGGAATCACCGGGGAGCTGTTTTTT. As protein: CASRGPQGITGELFF.